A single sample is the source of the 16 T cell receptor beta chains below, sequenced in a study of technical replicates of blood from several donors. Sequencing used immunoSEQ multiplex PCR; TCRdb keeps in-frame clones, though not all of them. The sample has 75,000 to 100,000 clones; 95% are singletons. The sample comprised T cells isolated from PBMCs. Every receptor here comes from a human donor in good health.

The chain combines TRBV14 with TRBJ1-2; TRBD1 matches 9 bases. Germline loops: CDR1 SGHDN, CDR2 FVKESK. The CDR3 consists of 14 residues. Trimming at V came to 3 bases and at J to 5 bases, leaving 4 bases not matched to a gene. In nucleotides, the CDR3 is TGTGCCAGCAGCCATTCAGGACAGGGGTATGGCTACACCTTC. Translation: CASSHSGQGYGYTF.

The CDR3 DNA is TGTGCCAGCAGTCCGTCACCGACAGGGAGAGACGAGCAGTACTTC. Translated, it gives CASSPSPTGRDEQYF. V gene TRBV5-6 combines with J gene TRBJ2-7; 7 nucleotides line up with TRBD1. CDR1 is SGHDT, CDR2 YYEEEE, per germline. The CDR3 extends over 15 amino acids. Trimming took 5 bases from V and 5 from J; bases not matched to a gene: 13.

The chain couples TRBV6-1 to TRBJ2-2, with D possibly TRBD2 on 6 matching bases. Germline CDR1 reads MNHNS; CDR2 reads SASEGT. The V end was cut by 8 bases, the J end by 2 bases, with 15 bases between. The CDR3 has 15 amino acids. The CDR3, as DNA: TGTGCCAGCCCTGGACCGGGAGCCAACACCGGGGAGCTGTTTTTT. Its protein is CASPGPGANTGELFF.

Written as DNA, the CDR3 is TGTGCCAGCCGGACTAGCGGGGGTTACACCGGGGAGCTGTTTTTT. As protein: CASRTSGGYTGELFF. The chain combines TRBV19 with TRBJ2-2; TRBD2 matches at 13 bases. The CDR3 totals 15 residues. The V and J ends lost 9 bases and 3 bases, in that order; junction bases with no gene match: 4. The germline V gene encodes CDR1 LNHDA and CDR2 SQIVND (reference sequence).

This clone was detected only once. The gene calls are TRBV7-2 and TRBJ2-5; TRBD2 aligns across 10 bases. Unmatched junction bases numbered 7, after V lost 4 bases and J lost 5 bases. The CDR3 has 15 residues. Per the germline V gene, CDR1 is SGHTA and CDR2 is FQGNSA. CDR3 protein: CASSSLAGARETQYF. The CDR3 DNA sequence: TGTGCCAGCAGCTCCCTAGCGGGGGCTCGGGAGACCCAGTACTTC.

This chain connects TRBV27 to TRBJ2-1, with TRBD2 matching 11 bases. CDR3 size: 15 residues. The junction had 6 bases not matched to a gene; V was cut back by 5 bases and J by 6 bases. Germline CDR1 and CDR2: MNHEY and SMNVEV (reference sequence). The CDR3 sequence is CASSELAGVSNEQFF. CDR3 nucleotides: TGTGCCAGCAGTGAACTAGCGGGAGTATCCAATGAGCAGTTCTTC.

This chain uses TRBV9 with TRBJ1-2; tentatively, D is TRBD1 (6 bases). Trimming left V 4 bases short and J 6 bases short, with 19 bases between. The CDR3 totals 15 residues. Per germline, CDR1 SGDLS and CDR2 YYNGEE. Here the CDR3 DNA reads TGTGCCAGCAGCCCCTACCCCCAGGGGCGGGATGGCTACACCTTC. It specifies CASSPYPQGRDGYTF.

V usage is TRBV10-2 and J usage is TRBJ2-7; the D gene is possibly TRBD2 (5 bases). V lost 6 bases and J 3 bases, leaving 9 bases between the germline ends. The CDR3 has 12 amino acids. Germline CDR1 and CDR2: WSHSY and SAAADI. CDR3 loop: CASRDGGYEQYF. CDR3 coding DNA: TGCGCCAGCAGGGACGGAGGCTACGAGCAGTACTTC.

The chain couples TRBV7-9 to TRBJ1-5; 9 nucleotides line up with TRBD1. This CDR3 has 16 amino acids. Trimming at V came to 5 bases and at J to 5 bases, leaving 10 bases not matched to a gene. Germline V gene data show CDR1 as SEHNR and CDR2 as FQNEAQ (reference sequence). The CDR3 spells CASSRQTGGRDQPQHF. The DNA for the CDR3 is TGTGCCAGCAGCCGACAGACAGGGGGACGGGATCAGCCCCAGCATTTT.

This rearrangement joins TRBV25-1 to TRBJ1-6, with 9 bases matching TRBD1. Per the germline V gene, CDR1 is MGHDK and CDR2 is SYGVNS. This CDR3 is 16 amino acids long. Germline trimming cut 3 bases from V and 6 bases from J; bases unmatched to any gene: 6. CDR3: CASSDQQGAFNSPLHF. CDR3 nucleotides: TGTGCCAGCAGTGACCAACAGGGGGCATTTAATTCACCCCTCCACTTT. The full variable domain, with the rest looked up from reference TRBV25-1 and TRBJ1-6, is EADIYQTPRYLVIGTGKKITLECSQTMGHDKMYWYQQDPGMELHLIHYSYGVNSTEKGDLSSESTVSRIRTEHFPLTLESARPSHTSQYLCASSDQQGAFNSPLHFGNGTRLTVT.

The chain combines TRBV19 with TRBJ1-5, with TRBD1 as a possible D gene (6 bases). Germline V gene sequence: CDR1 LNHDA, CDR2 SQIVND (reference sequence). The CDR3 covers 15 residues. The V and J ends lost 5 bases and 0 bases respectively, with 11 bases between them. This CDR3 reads CASSWTDYSNQPQHF. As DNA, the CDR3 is TGTGCCAGTAGTTGGACAGACTATAGCAATCAGCCCCAGCATTTT.

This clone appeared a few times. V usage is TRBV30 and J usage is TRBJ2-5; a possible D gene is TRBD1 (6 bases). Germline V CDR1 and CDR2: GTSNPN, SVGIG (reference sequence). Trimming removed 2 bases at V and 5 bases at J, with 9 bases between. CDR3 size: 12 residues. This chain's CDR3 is CAWSFGQETQYF. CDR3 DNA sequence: TGTGCCTGGAGTTTTGGACAGGAGACCCAGTACTTC.

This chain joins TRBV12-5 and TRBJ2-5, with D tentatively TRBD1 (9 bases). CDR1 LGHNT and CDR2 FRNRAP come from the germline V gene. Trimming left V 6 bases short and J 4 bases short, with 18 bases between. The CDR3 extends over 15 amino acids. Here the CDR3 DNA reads TGTGCTAGTGGCACGGGAGGGACAGGGCTAGAGACCCAGTACTTC. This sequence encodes CASGTGGTGLETQYF.

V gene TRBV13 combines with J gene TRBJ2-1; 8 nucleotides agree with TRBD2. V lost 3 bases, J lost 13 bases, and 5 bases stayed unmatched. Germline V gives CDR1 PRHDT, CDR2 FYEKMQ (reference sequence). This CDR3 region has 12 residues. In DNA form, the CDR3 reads TGTGCCAGCAGCTTCTTACTAGCGGACCAGTTCTTC. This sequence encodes CASSFLLADQFF.

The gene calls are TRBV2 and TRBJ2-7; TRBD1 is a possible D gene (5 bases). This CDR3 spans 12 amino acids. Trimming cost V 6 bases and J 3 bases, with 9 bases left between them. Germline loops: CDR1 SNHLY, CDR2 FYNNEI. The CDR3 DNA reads TGTGCCAGCAGCCTCCAGGGCTACGAGCAGTACTTC. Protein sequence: CASSLQGYEQYF. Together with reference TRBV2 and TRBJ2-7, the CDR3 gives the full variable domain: EPEVTQTPSHQVTQMGQEVILRCVPISNHLYFYWYRQILGQKVEFLVSFYNNEISEKSEIFDDQFSVERPDGSNFTLKIRSTKLEDSAMYFCASSLQGYEQYFGPGTRLTVT.

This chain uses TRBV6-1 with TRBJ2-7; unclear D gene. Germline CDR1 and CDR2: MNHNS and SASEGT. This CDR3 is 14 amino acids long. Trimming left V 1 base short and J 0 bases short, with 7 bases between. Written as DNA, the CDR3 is TGTGCCAGCAGTGAAGGGTGGAGCTCCTACGAGCAGTACTTC. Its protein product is CASSEGWSSYEQYF.